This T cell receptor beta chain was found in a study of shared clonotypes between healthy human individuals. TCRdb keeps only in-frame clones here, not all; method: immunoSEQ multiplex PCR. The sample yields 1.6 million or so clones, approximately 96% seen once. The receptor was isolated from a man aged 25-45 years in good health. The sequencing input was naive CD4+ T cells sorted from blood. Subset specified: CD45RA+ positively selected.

The CDR3 DNA follows: TGTGCCAGCAGTAAGAGCGGGAGGGCCTCCAATGAGCAGTTCTTC. It is translated as CASSKSGRASNEQFF. This chain connects TRBV2 to TRBJ2-1, with TRBD2 matching over 10 bases. From germline, CDR1 is SNHLY and CDR2 FYNNEI. The CDR3 has 15 amino acids. The trim removed 5 bases at V and 6 bases at J, leaving 7 bases unmatched.